This TCR beta chain appears in the sequencing data of a study of T cell responses to AZD1222 COVID-19 vaccine (dated by TCRdb to the early 2020s). Looking at the study overall: TCR sequencing was performed for 230 to 250 trial participants, of whom some 200 were given two doses of AZD1222 and 26 were given two doses of MenACWY control vaccine. Trial participants were enrolled by age into subgroups of 18-55, 56-69 and 70-plus years, and about 150, 27 and 61 TCR-sequenced participants, respectively, were included in these subgroups.

What this sample's time point label stands for: about 28 days (+/-7) after the second vaccine dose. Because spike-specific TCR depth and breadth did not differ between the two schedules, AZD1222 recipients who got a second dose at roughly 4 weeks were pooled with those who got a second dose at roughly 12 weeks. The vaccinee samples were drawn from two UK trials, COV001 and COV002, one of which was a single-blind randomized controlled phase 2/3 trial testing AZD1222 (ChAdOx1 nCoV-19) in healthy adults. For TCRbeta chain sequencing, PBMC samples were collected from trial participants at day 0 and at day 28 after the second dose. Regarding this clone: No antigen is known for it. Per-base quality was not reported, and no clone a single base away is much larger than it.

The germline V gene sets CDR1 to SGDLS and CDR2 to YYNGEE. Trimming costs V 3 bases and J 4 bases, and their ends lie 19 bases apart. The CDR3 starts with the cysteine, ends with the phenylalanine, and has 16 residues. Just the 48-base CDR3 DNA is kept, in frame starting at base 1. Summary of the overall study and its limitations: Participants were mostly white British, with more females than males. The authors suggested clonal diversity may have been underestimated. No day 14 peak-response samples were available, so repertoires were characterized only after the peak T cell response. The 56-69-year group was small, and its depth increase did not reach significance, likely because of low power. Epitopes outside the regions mutated in the B.1.351 and B.1.1.7 variants were reportedly recognized by nearly half of the unique spike-specific TCRs. After two AZD1222 doses, both the breadth and the depth of spike-specific TCRs were significantly higher than at day 0 and than in MenACWY recipients. Conclusions about previously exposed vaccinees are limited, since just six AZD1222 recipients were seropositive for SARS-CoV-2 at baseline. Vaccine-associated CD4 TCRs spanned the whole spike protein, with dominant responses in regions 160-218 and 743-854.

The CDR3 regions of human TCRbeta chains were analyzed by immunosequencing. In the original analysis: Repertoire TCRs were matched against a reference library of SARS-CoV-2-specific TCRs generated with the MIRA antigen-specificity platform. Breadth meant the fraction of unique TCRs that were SARS-CoV-2-associated, whereas depth meant the fraction of total T cells that were SARS-CoV-2-associated. Using the MIRA data, each spike-specific TCR was assigned both to the spike region to which the TCR was reactive and to a CD4 or CD8 class. Log10-transformed breadth and depth values were compared by one-way ANOVA with Sidak's multiple comparisons tests. This is the immuneACCESS table as TCRdb keeps it, with only in-frame sequences that have V and J called. A part of the clones is gone; compared with another copy, unresolved V genes explain less than half, and the rest is unexplained. D and trimming come from the DNA, and the V and J calls and clone size come from that table. This sample comprises around 180,000 clones, approximately 94% of them detected only once. Together, the top ten hold about 1.5% of the sample.

The starting material was peripheral blood, obtained 28 days after the second AZD1222 dose. The chain is assembled from TRBV9 and TRBJ1-1, with the D gene call left open. The clonotype comes from an adult who received the AZD1222 COVID-19 vaccine. The DNA sequence is TGTGCCAGCAGCGCACAGCAAAGAGCCGGACGCACTGAAGCTTTCTTT. Translated, it reads CASSAQQRAGRTEAFF.